This TCR beta chain originates from a study of blood T cell repertoires in COVID-19. Profiled with immunoSEQ multiplex PCR; TCRdb holds only in-frame clones, not every one. The data hold approximately 440,000 clones, with around 91% observed a single time. This clone was seen only a few times. The sample carries other DNA sequences with the same CDR3. Losses at the gene ends were 0 bases for V and 3 bases for J; bases not matched to a gene: 3. The CDR3 spans 15 residues. Germline V gives CDR1 MNHEY, CDR2 SVGAGI. This receptor was identified in a man aged 18 to 30 who had recovered from COVID-19. The chain joins TRBV6-5 to TRBJ2-7; 9 bases line up with TRBD1. Source material: PBMCs or T cells enriched from blood (not recorded which). CDR3 protein: CASSYSGTGIYEQYF. The CDR3 DNA reads as TGTGCCAGCAGTTACTCTGGGACAGGGATCTACGAGCAGTACTTC.